The TCR beta chain under discussion was sequenced for a study of Tregs in tolerant kidney transplant recipients. Findings of the study overall: Biological reproducibility was not directly addressed, but technical replication error appeared minimal. Activated donor B cell expansion appeared to reveal the most relevant donor-specific TCRbeta repertoire. Validation in larger populations is needed because few patients were studied.

Thawed PBMCs were FACS-sorted into unstimulated CD4+CD25+CD127- regulatory T cells, CD4+CD25- non-regulatory cells, CD4 and CD8 cells. CDR3 length: 14 amino acids. J lost 1 base, V lost 4 bases, and 4 bases had no gene match. CDR1 and CDR2 (germline): SGHRS, YFSETQ. For this clone: Its matching antigen is unknown.

Assay: immunoSEQ multiplex PCR; the TCRdb copy retains only in-frame clones and omits some. The sample shows 80,000 to 90,000 clones, around 90% of them seen only once. The chain uses TRBV5-1 and TRBJ2-7, with 8 bases identical to TRBD1. The sequence was obtained from a human donor in good health. Sequenced input: CD8+ T cells from blood. The DNA for the CDR3 is TGCGCCAGCAGCCCCGGGACAGGATCCTACGAGCAGTACTTC. It yields the protein CASSPGTGSYEQYF. The variable domain in full, with the rest retrieved from reference TRBV5-1 and TRBJ2-7, is KAGVTQTPRYLIKTRGQQVTLSCSPISGHRSVSWYQQTPGQGLQFLFEYFSETQRNKGNFPGRFSGRQFSNSRSEMNVSTLELGDSALYLCASSPGTGSYEQYFGPGTRLTVT.